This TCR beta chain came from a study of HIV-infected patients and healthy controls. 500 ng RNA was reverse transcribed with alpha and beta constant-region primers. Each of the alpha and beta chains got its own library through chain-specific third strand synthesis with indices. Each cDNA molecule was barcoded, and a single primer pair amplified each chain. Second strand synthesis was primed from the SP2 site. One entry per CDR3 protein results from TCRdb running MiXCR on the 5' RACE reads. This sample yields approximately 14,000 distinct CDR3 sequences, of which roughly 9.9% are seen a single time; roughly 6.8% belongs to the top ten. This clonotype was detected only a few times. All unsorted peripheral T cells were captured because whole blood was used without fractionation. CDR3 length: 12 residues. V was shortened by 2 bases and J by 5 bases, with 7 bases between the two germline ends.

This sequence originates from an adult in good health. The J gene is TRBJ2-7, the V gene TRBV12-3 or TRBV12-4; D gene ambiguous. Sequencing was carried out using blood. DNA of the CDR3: TGTGCCAGCAGTTTATTTGGGAACGAGCAGTACTTC. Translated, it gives CASSLFGNEQYF.